This is a list of T cell receptor beta chains from one sample in a study of control samples from healthy donors and cancer patients. Data came from immunoSEQ multiplex PCR; TCRdb stores just in-frame clones and leaves some out. The sample includes about 170,000 clones, 93% of them seen just once. The sequenced sample consisted of blood. Receptors originate from a woman aged 60 to 75 in good health. CDR3s include the opening cysteine and the closing phenylalanine or tryptophan. A D gene is named only where the DNA matches it firmly. For some rows the clone size is stated as once, few or many, or as a class when expanded; others skip it.

D gene: .
J gene: TRBJ1-4
clone size: .
V gene: TRBV2
CDR3 protein: CATHGAATEKLFF
CDR3 DNA: TGTGCCACACACGGGGCTGCCACTGAAAAACTGTTTTTT

D gene: TRBD1
J gene: TRBJ2-7
clone size: .
V gene: TRBV6-2/TRBV6-3
CDR3 protein: CASSPLDRGYEQYF
CDR3 DNA: TGTGCCAGCAGCCCCCTCGACAGGGGCTACGAGCAGTACTTC

D gene: .
J gene: TRBJ1-2
clone size: .
V gene: TRBV5-6
CDR3 protein: CASSLVDVDGYTF
CDR3 DNA: TGTGCCAGCAGCTTGGTGGACGTGGATGGCTACACCTTC

D gene: .
J gene: TRBJ1-1
clone size: .
V gene: TRBV5-1
CDR3 protein: CASRREDLHTEAFF
CDR3 DNA: TGCGCCAGCAGAAGGGAGGACTTGCACACTGAAGCTTTCTTT

D gene: .
J gene: TRBJ1-6
clone size: .
V gene: TRBV9
CDR3 protein: CASSVDHPNSPLHF
CDR3 DNA: TGTGCCAGCAGCGTAGATCACCCTAATTCACCCCTCCACTTT

D gene: TRBD1
J gene: TRBJ1-6
clone size: .
V gene: TRBV9
CDR3 protein: CASSSQGGGSPLHF
CDR3 DNA: TGTGCCAGCAGCTCACAGGGGGGAGGGTCACCCCTCCACTTT

D gene: .
J gene: TRBJ1-5
clone size: .
V gene: TRBV2
CDR3 protein: CASRQTSTNQPQHF
CDR3 DNA: TGTGCCAGTAGACAAACAAGTACGAATCAGCCCCAGCATTTT

D gene: TRBD1
J gene: TRBJ2-5
clone size: .
V gene: TRBV3-1/TRBV3-2
CDR3 protein: CASSQQGEETQYF
CDR3 DNA: TGTGCCAGCAGCCAACAGGGGGAAGAGACCCAGTACTTC

D gene: .
J gene: TRBJ1-1
clone size: once
V gene: TRBV19
CDR3 protein: CASSIPHKAEAFF
CDR3 DNA: TGTGCCAGTAGTATCCCCCACAAGGCTGAAGCTTTCTTT

D gene: TRBD2
J gene: TRBJ2-7
clone size: .
V gene: TRBV7-2
CDR3 protein: CASSSRGGFTYEQYF
CDR3 DNA: TGTGCCAGCAGCAGCCGGGGAGGGTTCACCTACGAGCAGTACTTC

D gene: .
J gene: TRBJ1-1
clone size: .
V gene: TRBV25-1
CDR3 protein: CASSAKTGIQNTEAFF
CDR3 DNA: TGTGCCAGCAGTGCAAAGACAGGAATCCAGAACACTGAAGCTTTCTTT

D gene: TRBD1
J gene: TRBJ1-3
clone size: .
V gene: TRBV2
CDR3 protein: CASSPDRGKRNTIYF
CDR3 DNA: TGTGCCAGCAGCCCGGACAGGGGGAAGCGAAACACCATATATTTT

D gene: .
J gene: TRBJ2-5
clone size: .
V gene: TRBV11-2
CDR3 protein: CASSAGQETQYF
CDR3 DNA: TGTGCCAGCAGCGCCGGCCAAGAGACCCAGTACTTC

D gene: .
J gene: TRBJ1-2
clone size: .
V gene: TRBV19
CDR3 protein: CASSIPDSLNYGYTF
CDR3 DNA: TGTGCCAGTAGTATCCCGGACAGCCTGAACTATGGCTACACCTTC